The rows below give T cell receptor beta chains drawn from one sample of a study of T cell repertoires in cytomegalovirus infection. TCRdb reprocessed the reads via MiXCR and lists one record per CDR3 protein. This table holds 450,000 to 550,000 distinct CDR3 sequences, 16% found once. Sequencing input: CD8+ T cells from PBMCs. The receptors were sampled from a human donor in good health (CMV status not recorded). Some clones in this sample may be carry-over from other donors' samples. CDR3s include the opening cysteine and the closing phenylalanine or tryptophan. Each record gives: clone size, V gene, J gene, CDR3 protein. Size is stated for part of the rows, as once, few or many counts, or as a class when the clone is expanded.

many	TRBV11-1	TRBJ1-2	CASSLAYSGGADGYTF
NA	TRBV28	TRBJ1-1	CASRRVEAFF
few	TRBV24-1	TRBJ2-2	CATSDPSGQRTGELFF
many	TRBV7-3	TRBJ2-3	CASSLTGLGDTQYF
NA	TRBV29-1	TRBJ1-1	CRVEAWQTHTMNTVAFF
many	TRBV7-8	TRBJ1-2	CASSLQAGENYGYTF
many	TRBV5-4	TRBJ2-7	CASSHGGGKMEQYF
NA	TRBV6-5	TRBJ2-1	CAGSYSRAGREIHEQFF
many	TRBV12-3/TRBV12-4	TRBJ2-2	CASSGSPSGNTGELFF
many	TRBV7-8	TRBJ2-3	CASSLKVAVTDTQYF
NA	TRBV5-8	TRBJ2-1	CASSPGLAVVIDEQFF
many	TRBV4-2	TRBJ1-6	CASSHTGTGNSPLHF
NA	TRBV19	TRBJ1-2	CASSPQGSPDYGYTF
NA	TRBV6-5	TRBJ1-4	CASSLQGAEKLFF
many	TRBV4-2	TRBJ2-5	CASGQGRETQYF
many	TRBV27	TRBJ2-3	CASRPSGVIYTDTQYF
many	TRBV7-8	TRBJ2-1	CASSRTGFNEQFF
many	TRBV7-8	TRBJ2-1	CASSPGRFGQFF
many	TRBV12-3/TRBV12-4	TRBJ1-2	CASSFFPRDFYGYTF
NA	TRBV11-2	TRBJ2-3	CASSLGSGGQWDTQYF
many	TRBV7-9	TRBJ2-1	CAGSGGDSDNEQFF
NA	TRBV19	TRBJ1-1	CATKERGRGEAFF
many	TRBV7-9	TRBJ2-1	CASSSGQLNPTNSYNEQFF
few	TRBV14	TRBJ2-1	CASSTLAGAAYNEQFF
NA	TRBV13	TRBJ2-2	CASSLQSPISGELFF
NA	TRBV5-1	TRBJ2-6	CASSLDRGSSGANVLTF
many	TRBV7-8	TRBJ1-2	CASSWTQDGGYTF
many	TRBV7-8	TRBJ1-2	CASSLARTGANYGYTF
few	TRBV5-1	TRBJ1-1	CASSGPDEAFF
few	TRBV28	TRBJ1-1	CASSSIGAISTKNTEAFF
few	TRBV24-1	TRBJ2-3	CATSDSGLARGDTQYF
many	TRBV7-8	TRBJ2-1	CASSLEGGPSGPYNEQFF
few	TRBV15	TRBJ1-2	CATSRATGINYGYTF
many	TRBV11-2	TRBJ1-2	CASSSRPGKADGYTF
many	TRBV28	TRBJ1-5	CASSDDRGIVNQPQHF
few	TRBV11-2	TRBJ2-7	CASSSGWDREIYEQYF
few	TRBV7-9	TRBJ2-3	CASSSELMGDTQYF
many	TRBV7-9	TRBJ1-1	CASSLERLEAFF
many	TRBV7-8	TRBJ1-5	CASSLGPRDRGHPSNQPQHF
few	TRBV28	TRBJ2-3	CASRTPGMWRGGVNTQYF
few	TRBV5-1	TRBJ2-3	CASSDGGTDTQYF
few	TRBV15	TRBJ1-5	CATSRSGRAQHF
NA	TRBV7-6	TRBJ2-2	CASSFPGTVNTGELFF
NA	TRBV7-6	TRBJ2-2	CASSLQAGVTGELFF
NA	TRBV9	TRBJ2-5	CASSATGTGQETQYF
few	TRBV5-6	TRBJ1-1	CASSWGQGEAFF
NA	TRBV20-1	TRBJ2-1	CSASLDYNEQFF
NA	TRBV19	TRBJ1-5	CASSIQLGGIYDQPQHF
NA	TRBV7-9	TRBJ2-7	CASSWVEGTYEQYF
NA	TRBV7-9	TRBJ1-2	CVSSLATGGGYGYTF
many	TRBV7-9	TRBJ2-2	CASSLARDSTGELFF